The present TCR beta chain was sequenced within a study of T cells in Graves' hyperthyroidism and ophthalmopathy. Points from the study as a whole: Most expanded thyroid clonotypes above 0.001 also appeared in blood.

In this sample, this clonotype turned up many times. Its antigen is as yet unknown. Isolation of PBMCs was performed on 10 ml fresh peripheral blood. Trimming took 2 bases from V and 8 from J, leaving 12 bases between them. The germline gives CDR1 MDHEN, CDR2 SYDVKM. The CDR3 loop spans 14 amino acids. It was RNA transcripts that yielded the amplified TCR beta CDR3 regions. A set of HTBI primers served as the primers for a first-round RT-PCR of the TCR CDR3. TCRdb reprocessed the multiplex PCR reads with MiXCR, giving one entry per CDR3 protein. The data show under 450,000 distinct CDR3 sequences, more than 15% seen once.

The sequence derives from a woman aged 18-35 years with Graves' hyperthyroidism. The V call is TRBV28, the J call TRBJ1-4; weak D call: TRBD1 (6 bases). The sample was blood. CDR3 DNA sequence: TGTGCCAGCAGTTTAGGGCAGGGGTACGAAAAACTGTTTTTT. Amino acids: CASSLGQGYEKLFF.